These 5 T cell receptor beta chains were all obtained from the same sample, sequenced in a study of molecular identifiers for immune sequencing clone quantification (dated by TCRdb to the late 2010s). Preparation of the library involved PCR. The reads were generated on a NextSeq 500. In-frame beta chains were kept once TCRdb had trimmed the public reads at Q25 with fastp and called clones with MiXCR. Each entry is one CDR3 protein sequence, shown with its most common DNA and genes. The sample contains about 320,000 distinct CDR3 sequences, roughly a quarter of them found a single time. Roughly 0.7% of the sample lies in the top ten. Specimen: naive CD8+ T cells from blood, with Jurkat cell RNA spiked in. This sample's cell subset or site label indicates: FACS-sorted CD8+CD4-CCR7+CD45RA+ naive T cells. The receptor source for this set is a human donor in good health. Some libraries in this study had Jurkat cell RNA spiked in.

This clonotype was observed a handful of times. This CDR3 is CASSYSMPSSTDTQYF. Written as DNA, the CDR3 is TGTGCCAGCAGTTACTCGATGCCCTCTAGCACAGATACGCAGTATTTT. The chain links TRBV6-2 or TRBV6-3 to TRBJ2-3; D is undetermined. The CDR3 covers 16 residues. Looked up from germline, CDR1 is MNHEY and CDR2 is SVGEGT. The germline V and J ends were trimmed by 0 bases and 0 bases, with 10 bases remaining between them.

Comments on this clonotype: This may arise from a read error, as a much more abundant clone is one base away. This chain joins TRBV4-1 and TRBJ1-1; D is ambiguous. V lost 5 bases and J lost 1, with 11 bases in between. Germline-derived CDR1 and CDR2 are MGHRA and YSYEKL. CDR3 size: 14 residues. CDR3 bases: TGCGCCAGCAGCACAGTAAAAACGAACACTGAAGCTTTCTTT. It codes for CASSTVKTNTEAFF.

With regard to this clonotype: An end of the junction differs from the germline gene, which may be a read error. The rearrangement joins TRBV30 to TRBJ2-7; D possibly corresponds to TRBD2 (5 bases). The germline V gene encodes CDR1 GTSNPN and CDR2 SVGIG (reference sequence). The CDR3 has 14 residues. The CDR3 spells CAWSFDSSSYDQYF. CDR3 sequence (DNA): TGTGCCTGGAGTTTTGATTCTAGCTCCTACGATCAGTACTTC.

The chain uses TRBV27 and TRBJ2-1, with TRBD2 matching over 9 bases. CDR1 MNHEY and CDR2 SMNVEV come from the germline V gene (reference sequence). V lost 6 bases, J lost 0 bases, and 6 bases stayed unmatched. The CDR3 runs to 16 residues. CDR3 sequence: CASRWSGGSSYNEQFF. Written as DNA, the CDR3 is TGTGCCAGCAGATGGAGCGGGGGGAGCTCCTACAATGAGCAGTTCTTC.

This clonotype has only a few counts. This chain uses TRBV12-3 or TRBV12-4 with TRBJ2-3, with 8 bases matching TRBD2. This CDR3 has 15 residues. J gave up 4 bases and V 2 bases, and 5 bases lay outside the gene matches. The DNA of the CDR3 is TGTGCCAGCAGTTTATCGGGGGGGGGTGCAGATACGCAGTATTTT. Protein sequence: CASSLSGGGADTQYF.